This T cell receptor (beta chain) appears in the sequencing data of a study of shared clonotypes between healthy human individuals (dated by TCRdb to 2018 to 2020). Study-level background: The cohort comprised two women and a few men aged 18 to 49 years. Per donor, three plates each were used for CD4 naive and CD4 memory, two for CD8 naive, and one for CD8 memory. Blood TCR repertoires of a handful of healthy adults were deeply sequenced to estimate repertoire size and the extent of clonotype sharing between individuals. Different laboratories and diverse techniques were used to prepare libraries and sequence TCR repertoires, to increase sequencing depth and limit assay-specific biases. Each donor's leukapheresis produced roughly between about 0.85 and 10 billion PBMCs. Broader findings and caveats from the paper: Approximately 4.8% of naive CD4, 3.5% of naive CD8, 2% to 2.5% of memory CD4, and 0.35% to 0.5% of memory CD8 clonotypes were shared across several donors. Based on pairwise subsampling, the degree of clonotype sharing among donors was expected to be affected by sequencing depth. Larger estimated clonotype richness was generally found for naive subsets than for memory subsets. Incomplete sequencing was indicated by rarefaction of sorted-subset datasets, despite the large sequencing depth. The genetic and exposure-history diversity represented was limited by the small number of donors. Sampling was restricted to blood, and TCR repertoires in tissue are likely to differ from TCR repertoires in blood. Compared with non-shared clonotypes, clonotypes shared by all four sorted-subset donors had higher generation probabilities.

CD8 naive samples were obtained by positive selection for CCR7 among CD45RO-negative cells, yielding a CD45RA+CCR7+ population from which TemRA cells were excluded. The donors were healthy, HIV-negative adults who had no recently reported acute infections or vaccinations. Every donor was a Caucasian adult residing in Nashville, Tennessee, USA. Blood was collected by leukapheresis, and PBMCs were isolated by Ficoll-Histopaque density gradient centrifugation and then cryopreserved in liquid nitrogen vapor phase. Purity and quantity of every magnetically sorted T cell population were checked by analytical flow cytometry. Genomic DNA was isolated from every sorted fraction and measured by UV absorbance on a Nanodrop 2000c. The junction shows trimming of 6 bases on V and 6 bases on J, and the gene matches do not reach 4 bases of it. The CDR3 runs 14 residues from the cysteine to the phenylalanine. Only CDR3 DNA is held: 42 bases, read in frame from base 1. According to the germline V gene, CDR1 reads MNHEY and CDR2 reads SVGAGI.

TCR CDR3 regions were amplified from genomic DNA by multiplex PCR using the deep immunoSEQ assay. Extracted genomic DNA from each cell subset was spread evenly across all wells of several immunoSEQ 96-well plates, with each plate serving as a replicate. For sorted subsets, about 200 ng genomic DNA, equal to tens of thousands of T cell genomes, was loaded into each replicate PCR. The purified libraries were quantified using a Qubit 3.0 fluorometer, sized with a Bioanalyzer 2100, and then quantified again using the KAPA Library Quantification kit. Every immunoSEQ 96-well plate was sequenced on a dedicated single-read 150-cycle Illumina NextSeq 550 flow cell. The authors processed their data as follows. Because the immunoSEQ output held only junctional sequences and lacked quality scores, the filtering could not match the filtering applied to full-length reads. Sequences were annotated with PyIR, a Python wrapper for IgBLAST v1.9, and V/J genes and CDR3 were assigned using IMGT germline references. Reads were removed for weak V/J assignments (E-value above 1e-6), missing CDR3, stop codons, out-of-frame junctions, or ambiguous translated residues. V3J clonotypes were defined as sequences sharing an identical inferred V gene, J gene, and CDR3 amino acid sequence. Percentage overlap between repertoires was calculated by dividing the number of shared unique clonotypes by the size of the smaller repertoire. RTK rarefaction, the Chao1 estimator, and Recon v2.1 estimates of unobserved clonotypes were used to assess repertoire richness. OLGA was used to compute generation probabilities for all TCRbeta clonotypes that the gDNA method yielded from a few donors. TCRdb limited this immuneACCESS table to in-frame rearrangements with V and J called. A share of clones is missing; checked studies link under half to unresolved V genes, and the rest is unexplained. That table gives V, J and clone size, and the DNA gave D and trimming. This sample is represented by about 1,900,000 clones; about 95% of them were singletons. The leading ten clones occupy approximately 1% of the sample.

Concerning this clone: The specificity of this receptor is unknown. Base qualities are missing; no much larger clone stands one base away.

Input material: naive CD8+ T cells sorted from blood. The cell subset or site tag for this specimen amounts to: CD45RA+CCR7+. This receptor chain uses TRBV6-5 and TRBJ2-2, with 10 central nucleotides matching TRBD2. The receptor was isolated from a man aged 18 to 30 in good health. This receptor has the CDR3 CASSLAGVAGELFF. The DNA is as follows: TGTGCCAGCAGCCTAGCGGGAGTGGCCGGGGAGCTGTTTTTT.